The 11 T cell receptor beta chains below come from one sample, sequenced in a study of shared clonotypes between healthy human individuals. CD45RO-negative cells were positively selected for CCR7, leaving out terminally differentiated effector memory CD45RA+ cells. TCRdb's table, derived via immunoSEQ multiplex PCR, lists solely in-frame clones and lacks some. The profile shows about 2 million clones, about 95% of them singletons. The specimen was naive CD8+ T cells sorted from blood. The receptor source for this set is a man aged 18 to 30 in good health.

The V call is TRBV4-1, the J call TRBJ1-2; 8 bases are shared with TRBD1. This CDR3 comprises 15 residues. Germline V lookup: CDR1 MGHRA, CDR2 YSYEKL. The V gene end was trimmed by 3 bases and the J gene end by 3 bases; junction bases not matched to a gene: 6. The CDR3 DNA reads TGCGCCAGCAGCCATACAGGGGGGGGGTACTATGGCTACACCTTC. Its translation: CASSHTGGGYYGYTF.

The genes are TRBV11-1 and TRBJ2-5; weak D call: TRBD1 (6 bases). Between the trimmed V and J ends, which lost 2 bases and 5 bases, there was a span of 18 bases. Per the germline V gene, CDR1 is SGHAT and CDR2 is FQDESV (reference sequence). The CDR3 is 16 amino acids. CDR3 coding DNA: TGTGCCAGCAGCTTATTCACCAACACAGGGATCGAGACCCAGTACTTC. Translation gives CASSLFTNTGIETQYF. Full variable domain (remainder filled in from reference TRBV11-1 and TRBJ2-5): EAEVAQSPRYKITEKSQAVAFWCDPISGHATLYWYRQILGQGPELLVQFQDESVVDDSQLPKDRFSAERLKGVDSTLKIQPAELGDSAMYLCASSLFTNTGIETQYFGPGTRLLVL.

The CDR3 region is CASEQGRRQPQHF. In nucleotides, the CDR3 is TGTGCCAGTGAACAGGGGCGGAGGCAGCCCCAGCATTTT. The chain carries TRBV21-1 and TRBJ1-5; the tabulated D call, TRBD1, remains unverified against the DNA. TRBV21-1 is flagged as a pseudogene. There are 13 residues in the CDR3.

The chain links TRBV27 to TRBJ1-5, with D maybe TRBD1 (5 bases). This CDR3 has 16 amino acids. CDR1 is MNHEY, CDR2 SMNVEV, per germline (reference sequence). V shed 0 bases and J shed 2 bases, with 11 bases lying between them. CDR3 protein: CASSLSSGDGNQPQHF. In DNA form, the CDR3 reads TGTGCCAGCAGTTTATCGAGTGGGGACGGCAATCAGCCCCAGCATTTT.

The chain uses TRBV6-1 and TRBJ2-7; 8 bases line up with TRBD1. This CDR3 has 12 amino acids. V gave up 8 bases and J gave up 4 bases; unmatched junction bases: 4. The germline CDR1 and CDR2 sequences are MNHNS and SASEGT. CDR3 in amino acids: CASDTGGYEQYF. The CDR3 nucleotides read TGTGCCAGCGATACAGGGGGGTACGAGCAGTACTTC.

J is TRBJ1-2 and V is TRBV11-2, with D unresolved. V lost 1 base and J lost 0, with 9 bases in between. This CDR3 comprises 15 residues. CDR1 and CDR2 (germline): SGHAT, FQNNGV. In DNA form, the CDR3 reads TGTGCCAGCAGCTTAGGGGCCAGTACTAACTATGGCTACACCTTC. This sequence encodes CASSLGASTNYGYTF. The full variable domain, completed using reference TRBV11-2 and TRBJ1-2, is EAGVAQSPRYKIIEKRQSVAFWCNPISGHATLYWYQQILGQGPKLLIQFQNNGVVDDSQLPKDRFSAERLKGVDSTLKIQPAKLEDSAVYLCASSLGASTNYGYTFGSGTRLTVV.

This clone is a singleton in its sample. The DNA of the CDR3 is TGTGCCAGCTCACCACCCTTGGGTTTCGCCCCCGGGGAGCTGTTTTTT. Translation: CASSPPLGFAPGELFF. The rearrangement uses TRBV18 and TRBJ2-2; D remains unclear. Looked up from germline, CDR1 is KGHSH and CDR2 is LQKENI. The ends were cut back, 0 bases at V and 6 bases at J, with 14 bases in the middle. This CDR3 has 16 residues. The entire variable domain, with the rest obtained from reference TRBV18 and TRBJ2-2, is as follows: NAGVMQNPRHLVRRRGQEARLRCSPMKGHSHVYWYRQLPEEGLKFMVYLQKENIIDESGMPKERFSAEFPKEGPSILRIQQVVRGDSAAYFCASSPPLGFAPGELFFGEGSRLTVL.

This clone was observed a single time. This chain links TRBV5-1 with TRBJ2-2, with 9 positions matching TRBD2. The CDR3 is made up of 17 amino acids. Trimming took 6 bases from V and 2 from J; bases not matched to a gene: 11. Germline V CDR1 and CDR2: SGHRS, YFSETQ. Here the CDR3 reads CASNPKAGGPNTGELFF. The DNA for the CDR3 is TGCGCCAGCAACCCGAAGGCGGGAGGGCCAAACACCGGGGAGCTGTTTTTT.

The V call is TRBV4-3, the J call TRBJ2-7, with no clear D. Trimming removed 0 bases at V and 0 bases at J, with 15 bases between. The CDR3 is 17 amino acids. Germline V gene lookup returns CDR1 LGHNA and CDR2 YSLEER. CDR3 residues: CASSQDLEGPTSYEQYF. The CDR3 DNA follows: TGCGCCAGCAGCCAAGATCTGGAAGGGCCGACCTCCTACGAGCAGTACTTC.

This clone occurred once. The V and J genes are TRBV6-5 and TRBJ2-5; TRBD2 is a possible D gene (5 bases). This CDR3 is 14 amino acids long. V was clipped by 2 bases and J by 5 bases, with 12 bases between them. Germline V lookup: CDR1 MNHEY, CDR2 SVGAGI. The CDR3 nucleotides are TGTGCCAGCAGTTACCGGGGATTGAAGGAGACCCAGTACTTC. This gives the protein CASSYRGLKETQYF.

Note on this clone: No DNA is shown, since the ends of the CDR3 on it are uncertain; the CDR3 is the one TCRdb lists. V is TRBV28 and J is TRBJ1-1. In germline, CDR1 is MDHEN, CDR2 SYDVKM. The CDR3 has 17 amino acids, counting both end residues. The CDR3 spells CASSLTGTPLWATEAFF.